These 17 T cell receptor beta chains originate from one sample sequenced in a study of blood T cell repertoires in COVID-19. The method was immunoSEQ multiplex PCR; TCRdb's version includes in-frame clones alone and lacks a portion of them. The sample records 430,000 or so clones, approximately 90% being singletons. The specimen was PBMCs or T cells enriched from blood (not recorded which). These receptor sequences come from a woman between 18 and 29 years old who had been exposed to COVID-19.

This clone has just one count. The chain recombines TRBV29-1 with TRBJ2-7, with a weak D call TRBD1 (6 bases). Deletions cut 4 bases from V and 3 bases from J, with 10 bases between. CDR3 length: 12 residues. The V gene's germline CDR1 is SQVTM and CDR2 ANQGSEA. The CDR3 protein is CSVGQAFYEQYF. CDR3 nucleotides: TGCAGCGTTGGACAGGCGTTCTACGAGCAGTACTTC.

The chain uses TRBV28 and TRBJ1-4, with D perhaps matching TRBD1 (5 bases). Trimming pared 6 bases from V and 3 bases from J, leaving 14 bases between. The germline V gene encodes CDR1 MDHEN and CDR2 SYDVKM. The CDR3 extends over 15 amino acids. The CDR3 region is CASSPRAPANEKLFF. The CDR3 DNA is TGTGCCAGCAGCCCCAGGGCCCCGGCTAATGAAAAACTGTTTTTT.

The chain couples TRBV6-2 or TRBV6-3 to TRBJ1-2, with a possible D match to TRBD1 (6 bases). The CDR3 contains 17 residues. The germline CDR1 and CDR2 sequences are MNHEY and SVGEGT. V was trimmed by 4 bases and J by 4 bases, leaving 22 bases between them. Here the CDR3 DNA reads TGTGCCAGCAGTTCTACCTTCCGGGACAAACTTTTCTATGGCTACACCTTC. It yields the protein CASSSTFRDKLFYGYTF.

The rearrangement uses TRBV6-2 or TRBV6-3 and TRBJ2-7, with TRBD1 matching over 12 bases. The CDR3 loop spans 16 amino acids. V lost 4 bases to trimming and J lost 5 bases; unmatched junction nucleotides: 9. Germline CDR1 reads MNHEY; CDR2 reads SVGEGT. The CDR3 sequence: CASSLPGTGGFNEQYF. Written as DNA, the CDR3 is TGTGCCAGCAGTTTACCCGGGACAGGGGGCTTTAACGAGCAGTACTTC.

This sequence joins TRBV7-8 and TRBJ1-2; 12 bases agree with TRBD1. Germline V lookup: CDR1 SGHVS, CDR2 FQNEAQ. The ends lost 3 bases at V and 6 bases at J; junction bases unmatched: 8. The CDR3 runs to 16 residues. CDR3 coding DNA: TGTGCCAGCAGCTTGGGGACAGGGGGCCTTACGGATGGCTACACCTTC. Its translation is CASSLGTGGLTDGYTF.

The chain recombines TRBV3-1 (or the pseudogene TRBV3-2) with TRBJ1-1; tentative D call: TRBD1 (5 bases). There are 14 residues in the CDR3. Germline loops: CDR1 LGHDT, CDR2 YNNKEL (reference sequence). Trimming removed 2 bases from V and 4 bases from J, with 11 bases in between. The CDR3 region has the DNA TGTGCCAGCAGCCAAAGCCCGACAGTCACTGAAGCTTTCTTT. Amino acid sequence: CASSQSPTVTEAFF.

The chain has TRBV4-1 and TRBJ2-1; 9 nucleotides line up with TRBD2. V shed 1 base, J shed 6 bases, and the junction held 7 bases outside the gene matches. Germline V gene data show CDR1 as MGHRA and CDR2 as YSYEKL. The CDR3 covers 16 residues. This CDR3 reads CASSQGWTSVFNEQFF. The CDR3 nucleotides read TGCGCCAGCAGCCAAGGCTGGACTAGCGTTTTCAATGAGCAGTTCTTC.

This clone is a singleton in its sample. J is TRBJ2-1 and V is TRBV11-1; 13 bases agree with TRBD2. The CDR3 is 16 amino acids. V dropped 5 bases and J dropped 4; count of bases not matched to a gene: 5. The germline V gene encodes CDR1 SGHAT and CDR2 FQDESV (reference sequence). The CDR3 loop is CASSTRLAGGYNEQFF. In DNA form, the CDR3 reads TGTGCCAGCAGCACCCGACTAGCGGGGGGATACAATGAGCAGTTCTTC.

This chain uses TRBV6-5 with TRBJ1-6; 8 bases agree with TRBD1. Trimming cost V 2 bases and J 7 bases; bases outside gene matches: 7. There are 16 residues in the CDR3. Looked up from germline, CDR1 is MNHEY and CDR2 is SVGAGI. The CDR3 DNA is TGTGCCAGCAGTTACCTCACCCAGGGGGCGAATTCACCCCTCCACTTT. This codes for CASSYLTQGANSPLHF.

Comments on this clone: The same CDR3 can be traced to other DNA sequences in this sample. The gene calls are TRBV7-2 and TRBJ1-6; the D gene is possibly TRBD1 (5 bases). CDR1 and CDR2 from the germline V gene are SGHTA and FQGNSA. V gave up 5 bases and J gave up 1 base, with 9 bases separating them. The CDR3 is 15 residues long. The CDR3 sequence: CASSLGGSYNSPLHF. The DNA for the CDR3 is TGTGCCAGCAGCCTTGGGGGGTCCTATAATTCACCCCTCCACTTT. The whole variable domain, filled in from reference TRBV7-2 and TRBJ1-6, reads GAGVSQSPSNKVTEKGKDVELRCDPISGHTALYWYRQSLGQGLEFLIYFQGNSAPDKSGLPSDRFSAERTGGSVSTLTIQRTQQEDSAVYLCASSLGGSYNSPLHFGNGTRLTVT.

This rearrangement joins TRBV27 to TRBJ2-1, with 7 bases lining up with TRBD2. The CDR3 has 14 amino acids. Trimming at V came to 5 bases and at J to 6 bases, leaving 7 bases not matched to a gene. Germline V gives CDR1 MNHEY, CDR2 SMNVEV (reference sequence). The CDR3 here is CASSLQRGLNEQFF. In DNA, the CDR3 is TGTGCCAGCAGTCTGCAGCGGGGCCTCAATGAGCAGTTCTTC.

The chain couples TRBV6-5 to TRBJ1-1; 11 nucleotides line up with TRBD1. In germline, CDR1 is MNHEY, CDR2 SVGAGI. The CDR3 runs 14 residues. V was clipped by 6 bases and J by 4 bases; unmatched bases: 4. Written as DNA, the CDR3 is TGTGCCAGCAGCACGGACAGGGGGCGCACTGAAGCTTTCTTT. Its protein product is CASSTDRGRTEAFF.

The V call is TRBV18, the J call TRBJ2-7; 10 bases match TRBD1. J lost 5 bases, V lost 2 bases, and 6 bases had no gene match. The CDR3 has 15 residues. Germline CDR1 KGHSH, CDR2 LQKENI. Here the CDR3 reads CASSPLDRGRNEQYF. DNA for the CDR3: TGTGCCAGCTCACCATTAGACAGGGGGCGAAACGAGCAGTACTTC.

This clone was counted once. The V gene is TRBV29-1, the J gene TRBJ2-2; D is possibly TRBD1 (5 bases). Germline V lookup: CDR1 SQVTM, CDR2 ANQGSEA. The length of the CDR3 is 16 residues. V lost 7 bases and J lost 7, with 25 bases in between. This chain's CDR3 is CSAHTRQLDTNGELFF. The DNA for the CDR3 is TGCAGCGCTCATACTCGACAGTTGGATACGAACGGGGAGCTGTTTTTT.

This chain connects TRBV13 to TRBJ2-1; tentatively, D is TRBD2 (6 bases). Trimming pared 0 bases from V and 2 bases from J, leaving 14 bases between. Looked up from germline, CDR1 is PRHDT and CDR2 is FYEKMQ (reference sequence). The CDR3 runs 17 residues. Written as DNA, the CDR3 is TGTGCCAGCAGCTTAGGCCCGGGAGAGTTCCCCTACAATGAGCAGTTCTTC. This gives the protein CASSLGPGEFPYNEQFF.

The chain recombines TRBV6-6 with TRBJ1-4; D perhaps matches TRBD1 (6 bases). V was shortened by 6 bases and J by 8 bases, with 13 bases between the two germline ends. There are 13 residues in the CDR3. CDR1 MNHNY and CDR2 SVGAGI come from the germline V gene (reference sequence). CDR3 loop: CASRSHGGEKLFF. The CDR3, as DNA: TGTGCCAGCAGATCCCATGGGGGCGAAAAACTGTTTTTT.

The chain employs TRBV7-2 and TRBJ1-5; D remains ambiguous. The CDR3 is 14 residues long. CDR1 and CDR2 (germline): SGHTA, FQGNSA. Deletions cut 0 bases from V and 4 bases from J, with 7 bases between. Written as DNA, the CDR3 is TGTGCCAGCAGCTTAGCAACGGGGAATCAGCCCCAGCATTTT. This sequence encodes CASSLATGNQPQHF.